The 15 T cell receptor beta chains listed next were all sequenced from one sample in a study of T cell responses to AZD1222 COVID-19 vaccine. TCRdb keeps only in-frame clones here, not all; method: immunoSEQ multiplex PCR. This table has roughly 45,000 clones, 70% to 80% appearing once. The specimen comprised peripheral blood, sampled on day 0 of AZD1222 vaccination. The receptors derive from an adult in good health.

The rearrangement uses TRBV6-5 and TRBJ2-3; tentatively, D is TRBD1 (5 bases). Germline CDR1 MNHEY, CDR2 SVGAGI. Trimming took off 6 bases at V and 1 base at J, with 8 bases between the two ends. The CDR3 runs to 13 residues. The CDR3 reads CASRGPGTDTQYF. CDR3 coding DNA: TGTGCCAGCAGGGGGCCTGGCACAGATACGCAGTATTTT.

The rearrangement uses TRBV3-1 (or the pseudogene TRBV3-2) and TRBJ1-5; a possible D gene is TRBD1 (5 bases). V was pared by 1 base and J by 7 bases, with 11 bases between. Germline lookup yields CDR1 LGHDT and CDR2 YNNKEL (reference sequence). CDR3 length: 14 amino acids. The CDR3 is CASSQGSGQQPQHF. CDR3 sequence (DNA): TGTGCCAGCAGCCAAGGGTCAGGGCAACAGCCCCAGCATTTT.

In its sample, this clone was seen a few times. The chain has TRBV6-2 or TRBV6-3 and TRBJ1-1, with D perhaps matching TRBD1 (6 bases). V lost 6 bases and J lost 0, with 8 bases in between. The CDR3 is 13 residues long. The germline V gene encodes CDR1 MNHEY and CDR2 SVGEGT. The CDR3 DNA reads TGTGCCAGCAGCCGACAGGTGAACACTGAAGCTTTCTTT. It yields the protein CASSRQVNTEAFF.

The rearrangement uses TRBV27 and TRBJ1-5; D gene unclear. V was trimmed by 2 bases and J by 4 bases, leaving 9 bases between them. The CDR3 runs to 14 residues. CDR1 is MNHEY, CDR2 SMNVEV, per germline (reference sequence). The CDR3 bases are TGTGCCAGCAGTTTAAGGGTAGGGAATCAGCCCCAGCATTTT. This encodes CASSLRVGNQPQHF.

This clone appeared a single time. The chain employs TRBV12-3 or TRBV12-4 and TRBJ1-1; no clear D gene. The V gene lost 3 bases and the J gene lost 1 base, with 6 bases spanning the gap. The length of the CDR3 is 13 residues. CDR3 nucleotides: TGTGCCAGCAGTTTTACGGGGAACACTGAAGCTTTCTTT. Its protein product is CASSFTGNTEAFF.

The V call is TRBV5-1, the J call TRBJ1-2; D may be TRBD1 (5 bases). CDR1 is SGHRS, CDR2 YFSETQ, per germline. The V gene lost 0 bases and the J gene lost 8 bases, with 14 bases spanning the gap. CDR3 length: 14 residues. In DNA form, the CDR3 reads TGCGCCAGCAGCTTGGCGTGGGCAGGGTCGGGCTACACCTTC. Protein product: CASSLAWAGSGYTF.

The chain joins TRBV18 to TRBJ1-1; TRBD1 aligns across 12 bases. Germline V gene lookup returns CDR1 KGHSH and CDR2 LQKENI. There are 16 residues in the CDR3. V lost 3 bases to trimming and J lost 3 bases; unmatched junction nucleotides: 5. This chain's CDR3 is CASSPGTGGFDTEAFF. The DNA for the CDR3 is TGTGCCAGCTCACCGGGGACAGGGGGCTTTGACACTGAAGCTTTCTTT.

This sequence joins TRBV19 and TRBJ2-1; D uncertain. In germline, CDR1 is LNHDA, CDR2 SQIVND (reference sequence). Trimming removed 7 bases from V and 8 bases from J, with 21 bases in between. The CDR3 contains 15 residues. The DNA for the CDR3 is TGTGCCAGTACCCCCTTGGCTTGGAAGTTCGATGAGCAGTTCTTC. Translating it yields CASTPLAWKFDEQFF.

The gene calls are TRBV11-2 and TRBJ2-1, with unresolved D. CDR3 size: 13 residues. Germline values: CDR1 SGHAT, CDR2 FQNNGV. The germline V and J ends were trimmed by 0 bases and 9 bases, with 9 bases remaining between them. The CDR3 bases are TGTGCCAGCAGCTTAGAATCAGTGTCTGAGCAGTTCTTC. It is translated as CASSLESVSEQFF.

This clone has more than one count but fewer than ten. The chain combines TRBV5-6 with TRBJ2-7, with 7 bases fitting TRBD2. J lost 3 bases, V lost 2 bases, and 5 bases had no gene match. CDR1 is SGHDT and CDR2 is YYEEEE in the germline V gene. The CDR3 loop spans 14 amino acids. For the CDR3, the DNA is TGTGCCAGCAGCTTCCGCGGCGGGGGCTACGAGCAGTACGTC. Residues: CASSFRGGGYEQYV.

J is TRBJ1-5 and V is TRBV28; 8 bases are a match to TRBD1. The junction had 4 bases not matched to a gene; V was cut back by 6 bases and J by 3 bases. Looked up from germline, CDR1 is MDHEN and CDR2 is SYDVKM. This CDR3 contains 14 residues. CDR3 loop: CASSNQGANQPQHF. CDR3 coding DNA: TGTGCCAGCAGCAACCAGGGGGCCAATCAGCCCCAGCATTTT.

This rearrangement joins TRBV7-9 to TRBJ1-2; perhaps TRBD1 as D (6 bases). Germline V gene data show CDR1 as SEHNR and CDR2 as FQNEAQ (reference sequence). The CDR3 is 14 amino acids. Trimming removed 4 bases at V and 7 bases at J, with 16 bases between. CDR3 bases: TGTGCCAGCAGCTCCGACTTGACGGGGGCTGGCTACACCTTC. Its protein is CASSSDLTGAGYTF.

Here the CDR3 DNA reads TGTGCCAGCAGTAGACCTTCTTACCAAGAGACCCAGTACTTC. Encoded protein: CASSRPSYQETQYF. The chain couples TRBV2 to TRBJ2-5; unclear D gene. Germline CDR1 and CDR2: SNHLY and FYNNEI. The CDR3 runs to 14 residues. Trimming cost V 5 bases and J 0 bases, with 10 bases left between them.

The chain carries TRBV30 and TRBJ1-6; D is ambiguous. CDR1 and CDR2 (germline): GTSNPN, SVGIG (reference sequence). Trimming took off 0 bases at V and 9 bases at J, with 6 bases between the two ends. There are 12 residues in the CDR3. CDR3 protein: CAWSVVGSPLHF. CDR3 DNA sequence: TGTGCCTGGAGTGTAGTGGGTTCACCCCTCCACTTT.

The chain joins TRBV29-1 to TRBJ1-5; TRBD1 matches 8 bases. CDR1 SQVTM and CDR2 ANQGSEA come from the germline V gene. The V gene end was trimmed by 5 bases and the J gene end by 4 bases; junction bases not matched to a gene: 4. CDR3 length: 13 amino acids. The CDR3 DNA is TGCAGCGTTCAGGGGGCTGGTAATCAGCCCCAGCATTTT. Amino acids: CSVQGAGNQPQHF.